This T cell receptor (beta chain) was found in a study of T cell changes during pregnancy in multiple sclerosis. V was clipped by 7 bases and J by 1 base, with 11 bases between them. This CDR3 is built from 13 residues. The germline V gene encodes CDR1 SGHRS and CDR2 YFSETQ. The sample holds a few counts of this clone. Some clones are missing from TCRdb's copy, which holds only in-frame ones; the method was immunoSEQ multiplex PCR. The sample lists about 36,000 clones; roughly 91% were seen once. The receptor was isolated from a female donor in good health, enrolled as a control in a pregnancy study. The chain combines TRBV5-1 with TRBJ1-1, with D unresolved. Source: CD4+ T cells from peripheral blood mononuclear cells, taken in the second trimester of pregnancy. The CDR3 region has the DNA TGCGCCAGCGAAATGCTACCGAACACTGAAGCTTTCTTT. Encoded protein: CASEMLPNTEAFF.